What follows are 24 T cell receptor beta chains derived from one specimen sequenced in a study of blood T cell repertoires in COVID-19. Sequenced by immunoSEQ multiplex PCR; TCRdb stores in-frame clones only, minus some. The table has about 110,000 clones, 80% to 85% seen once. The material sequenced was peripheral blood. The receptors derive from a man aged 70 or older with acute or convalescent COVID-19.

The chain joins TRBV6-5 to TRBJ1-1, with TRBD1 as a possible D gene (6 bases). This CDR3 region has 15 residues. Trimming removed 9 bases at V and 2 bases at J, with 19 bases between. Germline V lookup: CDR1 MNHEY, CDR2 SVGAGI. This CDR3 reads CARPEGQPFNTEAFF. CDR3 DNA: TGTGCCAGACCTGAAGGACAGCCCTTTAACACTGAAGCTTTCTTT.

V is TRBV12-5 and J is TRBJ1-2; 9 nucleotides align to TRBD1. Germline trimming cut 3 bases from V and 12 bases from J; bases unmatched to any gene: 2. The V gene's germline CDR1 is LGHNT and CDR2 FRNRAP. The CDR3 has 11 residues. The CDR3 loop is CASGLQGAHTF. CDR3 nucleotide sequence: TGTGCTAGTGGTTTACAGGGGGCACACACCTTC.

The chain joins TRBV11-2 to TRBJ2-1, with D maybe TRBD2 (5 bases). CDR3 length: 16 residues. V shed 8 bases and J shed 2 bases, with 19 bases lying between them. Looked up from germline, CDR1 is SGHAT and CDR2 is FQNNGV. CDR3 loop: CASGGLSKGAYNEQFF. The CDR3 DNA reads TGTGCCAGCGGAGGTCTGTCTAAGGGTGCCTACAATGAGCAGTTCTTC.

The chain employs TRBV19 and TRBJ1-5, with unresolved D. V shed 3 bases and J shed 6 bases, with 15 bases lying between them. From germline, CDR1 is LNHDA and CDR2 SQIVND (reference sequence). This CDR3 is 15 amino acids long. In DNA form, the CDR3 reads TGTGCCAGTAGTATGGAGGCAGCAGGCGGTCAGCCCCAGCATTTT. As protein: CASSMEAAGGQPQHF.

J is TRBJ1-2 and V is TRBV15; perhaps TRBD1 as D (5 bases). Germline lookup yields CDR1 LNHNV and CDR2 YYDKDF (reference sequence). The CDR3 is 14 residues long. V dropped 1 base and J dropped 6 bases, with 12 bases sitting between them. CDR3 in DNA: TGTGCCACCAGCAGAGTGTGGGGGAGGAATGGCTACACCTTC. Protein product: CATSRVWGRNGYTF.

V and J are TRBV29-1 and TRBJ2-2; TRBD1 aligns across 11 bases. CDR3 length: 14 residues. CDR1 and CDR2 (germline): SQVTM, ANQGSEA. V dropped 6 bases and J dropped 4; count of bases not matched to a gene: 4. DNA for the CDR3: TGCAGCGTCCTGGGACAGGGGGGCACCGGGGAGCTGTTTTTT. It codes for CSVLGQGGTGELFF.

The J gene is TRBJ1-5, the V gene TRBV7-8, with 8 positions matching TRBD1. Trimming removed 5 bases from V and 8 bases from J; junction bases left unmatched: 8. CDR1 SGHVS and CDR2 FQNEAQ come from the germline V gene. The CDR3 runs to 14 residues. CDR3 in DNA: TGTGCCAGCAGCCCAAGGGACAGGTGGAAGCCCCAGCATTTT. Protein product: CASSPRDRWKPQHF.

V and J are TRBV6-5 and TRBJ1-3; the D gene is possibly TRBD1 (6 bases). Trimming took 6 bases from V and 1 from J, leaving 7 bases between them. The CDR3 totals 13 residues. CDR1 is MNHEY, CDR2 SVGAGI, per germline. The chain's CDR3 is CASSTGSGNTIYF. The CDR3 bases are TGTGCCAGCAGCACAGGGTCTGGAAACACCATATATTTT.

This clone was observed a single time. The chain has TRBV5-1 and TRBJ1-4, with 8 bases that match TRBD1. The germline V gene encodes CDR1 SGHRS and CDR2 YFSETQ. With 4 bases clipped from V and 0 bases from J, the junction kept 11 bases outside the gene matches. This CDR3 is built from 18 residues. The CDR3 DNA sequence: TGCGCCAGCAGCCGTGGACAGGGATCGACTGCAACTAATGAAAAACTGTTTTTT. Protein product: CASSRGQGSTATNEKLFF.

V and J are TRBV9 and TRBJ2-2, with TRBD1 matching 7 bases. This CDR3 comprises 17 residues. The V and J ends lost 2 bases and 3 bases, in that order; junction bases with no gene match: 10. The V gene's germline CDR1 is SGDLS and CDR2 YYNGEE. CDR3 amino acids: CASSVRITGDDTGELFF. The CDR3 DNA follows: TGTGCCAGCAGCGTTCGCATTACAGGGGACGACACCGGGGAGCTGTTTTTT.

V is TRBV18 and J is TRBJ2-3; maybe TRBD1 (6 bases). The germline V and J ends were trimmed by 3 bases and 3 bases, with 13 bases remaining between them. CDR3 size: 15 residues. Germline CDR1 is KGHSH and CDR2 is LQKENI. CDR3 nucleotides: TGTGCCAGCTCACCGACTCGAGGGGGTACAGATACGCAGTATTTT. The encoded protein is CASSPTRGGTDTQYF.

This clone has only one observation. The V call is TRBV6-6, the J call TRBJ2-7; maybe TRBD1 (5 bases). Germline CDR1 is MNHNY and CDR2 is SVGAGI (reference sequence). V gave up 7 bases and J gave up 5 bases, with 12 bases separating them. This CDR3 is 12 amino acids long. CDR3 residues: CASTSQGDEQYF. In DNA, the CDR3 is TGTGCCAGCACCTCTCAGGGCGACGAGCAGTACTTC.

About this clone: An end of the junction differs from the germline gene, which may be a read error. The V gene is TRBV7-7, the J gene TRBJ2-1; 15 nucleotides line up with TRBD2. Germline V gene sequence: CDR1 SSHAT, CDR2 FNYEAQ (reference sequence). The CDR3 totals 15 residues. CDR3 bases: TGTGCTAGCAGCTTAGGACTAGCGGGGGGGAATGAGCAGTTCTTC. This sequence encodes CASSLGLAGGNEQFF. The variable domain in full, with the rest retrieved from reference TRBV7-7 and TRBJ2-1, is GAGVSQSPRYKVTKRGQDVTLRCDPISSHATLYWYQQALGQGPEFLTYFNYEAQPDKSGLPSDRFSAERPEGSISTLTIQRTEQRDSAMYRCASSLGLAGGNEQFFGPGTRLTVL.

The chain uses TRBV5-1 and TRBJ1-1; a weak D match, TRBD1 (5 bases). In germline, CDR1 is SGHRS, CDR2 YFSETQ. Trimming removed 0 bases at V and 3 bases at J, with 15 bases between. This CDR3 has 16 amino acids. CDR3 coding DNA: TGCGCCAGCAGCTTGGCCCTAGGGACGGGGGACACTGAAGCTTTCTTT. It is translated as CASSLALGTGDTEAFF. The entire variable domain, with the rest obtained from reference TRBV5-1 and TRBJ1-1, is as follows: KAGVTQTPRYLIKTRGQQVTLSCSPISGHRSVSWYQQTPGQGLQFLFEYFSETQRNKGNFPGRFSGRQFSNSRSEMNVSTLELGDSALYLCASSLALGTGDTEAFFGQGTRLTVV.

This chain links TRBV6-1 with TRBJ1-1; TRBD1 is a possible D gene (5 bases). Germline V gene sequence: CDR1 MNHNS, CDR2 SASEGT. The CDR3 spans 15 residues. The V end lost 0 bases, the J end lost 0 bases, and 8 bases lay between the germline ends. CDR3 residues: CASSEAGGVNTEAFF. In nucleotides, the CDR3 is TGTGCCAGCAGTGAAGCTGGAGGGGTGAACACTGAAGCTTTCTTT.

The J gene is TRBJ2-2, the V gene TRBV24-1; 14 nucleotides agree with TRBD2. This CDR3 comprises 20 residues. From germline, CDR1 is KGHDR and CDR2 SFDVKD. V lost 4 bases and J lost 3; bases outside the gene matches: 12. For the CDR3, the DNA is TGTGCCACCAGTGACTCCGGGACTAGCGGGGGATTGTTGGACACCGGGGAGCTGTTTTTT. Amino acid sequence: CATSDSGTSGGLLDTGELFF.

The J gene is TRBJ1-2, the V gene TRBV6-5; D perhaps matches TRBD1 (6 bases). The V and J ends lost 8 bases and 2 bases respectively, with 15 bases between them. Germline lookup yields CDR1 MNHEY and CDR2 SVGAGI. The CDR3 contains 14 residues. The CDR3 DNA reads TGTGCCAGCCTAGGGGGAAGGCCGAACTATGGCTACACCTTC. It encodes CASLGGRPNYGYTF.

This chain links TRBV10-3 with TRBJ2-7, with 10 bases lining up with TRBD1. CDR1 is ENHRY, CDR2 SYGVKD, per germline. The CDR3 consists of 17 residues. V shed 2 bases and J 0 bases; nucleotides not matched to a gene: 7. This CDR3 is CAISEVAGTGASYEQYF. CDR3 DNA sequence: TGTGCCATCAGTGAGGTGGCCGGGACAGGGGCCTCCTACGAGCAGTACTTC.

The sample holds one count of this clone. The rearrangement uses TRBV4-2 and TRBJ1-1; 7 bases map to TRBD1. Germline lookup yields CDR1 LGHNA and CDR2 YNFKEQ. The V and J ends lost 1 base and 5 bases, in that order; junction bases with no gene match: 4. The CDR3 runs 14 residues. This CDR3 reads CASSQVVQGTEAFF. In DNA form, the CDR3 reads TGTGCCAGCAGCCAAGTAGTACAGGGGACTGAAGCTTTCTTT.

This clone was seen only a few times. CDR3 coding DNA: TGTGCCAGCAGGCGGGCAGGAAACCCAGATACGCAGTATTTT. This translates into CASRRAGNPDTQYF. V is TRBV6-5 and J is TRBJ2-3; the D gene is possibly TRBD2 (5 bases). Looked up from germline, CDR1 is MNHEY and CDR2 is SVGAGI. V was clipped by 6 bases and J by 4 bases, with 14 bases between them. The CDR3 length is 14 residues.

The chain couples TRBV29-1 to TRBJ2-7; 8 bases are a match to TRBD2. Germline V gene data show CDR1 as SQVTM and CDR2 as ANQGSEA. The CDR3 consists of 15 residues. V shed 2 bases and J 3 bases; nucleotides not matched to a gene: 9. The chain's CDR3 is CSVEKGAGGSYEQYF. CDR3 in DNA: TGCAGCGTTGAAAAAGGGGCGGGGGGCAGCTACGAGCAGTACTTC.

This clone has just a few counts. The chain recombines TRBV3-1 (or the pseudogene TRBV3-2) with TRBJ2-7; D unclear. Germline CDR1 and CDR2: LGHDT and YNNKEL (reference sequence). V dropped 0 bases and J dropped 2 bases, with 11 bases sitting between them. The CDR3 spans 15 residues. The CDR3 reads CASSQDSDITYEQYF. CDR3 DNA: TGTGCCAGCAGCCAAGATTCCGACATCACCTACGAGCAGTACTTC.

The chain carries TRBV7-3 and TRBJ2-3, with D tentatively TRBD1 (6 bases). The CDR3 contains 15 residues. Between the trimmed V and J ends, which lost 5 bases and 8 bases, there was a span of 20 bases. Germline V gene sequence: CDR1 SGHTA, CDR2 FQGTGA. The CDR3 coding sequence is TGTGCCAGCAGCGAAACAGGGATGAGGGAAGCTACGCAGTATTTT. Translation: CASSETGMREATQYF. Together with reference TRBV7-3 and TRBJ2-3, the CDR3 gives the full variable domain: GAGVSQTPSNKVTEKGKYVELRCDPISGHTALYWYRQSLGQGPEFLIYFQGTGAADDSGLPNDRFFAVRPEGSVSTLKIQRTERGDSAVYLCASSETGMREATQYFGPGTRLTVL.

This chain joins TRBV5-1 and TRBJ2-7, with 8 bases that match TRBD2. CDR3 size: 15 residues. V lost 3 bases and J lost 5; bases outside the gene matches: 10. Germline V CDR1 and CDR2: SGHRS, YFSETQ. CDR3 DNA sequence: TGCGCCAGCAGCTCTGGGACTAGAAGGGGTCACGAGCAGTACTTC. Its translation is CASSSGTRRGHEQYF.